This T cell receptor (beta chain) emerged from a study of blood T cell repertoires in COVID-19. At the level of the study: COVID-19 samples collected from the United States, Italy and Spain covered acute and convalescent phases. Sources were T cells, B-cell-depleted T cells, or PBMCs; the material itself was cDNA or gDNA.

This clone came up once. How the authors handled the data: Nucleated cell counts were estimated from reference gene primer amplification. Assay: immunoSEQ multiplex PCR; the TCRdb copy retains only in-frame clones and omits some. The V and J calls and clone size are taken from that table; D and trimming were inferred from the DNA. The repertoire holds 80,000 to 90,000 clones, with about 83% as singletons. Germline-derived CDR1 and CDR2 are SGHVS and FQNEAQ. CDR3 size: 17 residues. V dropped 0 bases and J dropped 2; count of bases not matched to a gene: 8. The sequenced sample was peripheral blood. This TCR was recovered from a woman aged 70-85 years with acute or convalescent COVID-19. The chain has TRBV7-8 and TRBJ1-2, with 8 bases fitting TRBD1. The CDR3 region has the DNA TGTGCCAGCAGCTTAGCTGCAGGGGGCGTCGCGAACTATGGCTACACCTTC. It translates to CASSLAAGGVANYGYTF.